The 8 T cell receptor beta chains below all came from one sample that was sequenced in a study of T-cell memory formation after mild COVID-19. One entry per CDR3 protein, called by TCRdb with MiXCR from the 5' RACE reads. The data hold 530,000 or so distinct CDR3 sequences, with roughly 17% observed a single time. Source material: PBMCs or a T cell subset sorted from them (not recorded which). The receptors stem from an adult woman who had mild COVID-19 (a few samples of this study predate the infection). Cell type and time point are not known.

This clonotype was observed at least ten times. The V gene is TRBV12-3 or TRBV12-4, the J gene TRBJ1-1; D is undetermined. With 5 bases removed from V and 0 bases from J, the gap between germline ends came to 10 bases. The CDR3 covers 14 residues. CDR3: CASSARALNTEAFF. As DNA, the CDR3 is TGTGCCAGCAGTGCCCGGGCTTTGAACACTGAAGCTTTCTTT.

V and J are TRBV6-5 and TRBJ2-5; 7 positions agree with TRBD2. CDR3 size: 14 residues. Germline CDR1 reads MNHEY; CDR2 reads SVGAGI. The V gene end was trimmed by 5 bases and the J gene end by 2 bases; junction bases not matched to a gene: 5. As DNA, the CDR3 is TGTGCCAGCAGTCGGGACTACCGGCAAGAGACCCAGTACTTC. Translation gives CASSRDYRQETQYF.

The CDR3: CASSVSGRETQYF. The CDR3 DNA follows: TGTGCCAGCAGCGTAAGCGGGAGGGAGACCCAGTACTTC. The gene calls are TRBV9 and TRBJ2-5, with TRBD2 matching 9 bases. Trimming cost V 1 base and J 5 bases; bases outside gene matches: 0. CDR1 and CDR2 from the germline V gene are SGDLS and YYNGEE. This CDR3 is 13 amino acids long.

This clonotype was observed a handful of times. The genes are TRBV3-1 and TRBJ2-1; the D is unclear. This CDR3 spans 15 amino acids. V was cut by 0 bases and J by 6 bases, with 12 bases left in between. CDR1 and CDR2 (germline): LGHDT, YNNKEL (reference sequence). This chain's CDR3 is CASSQDRTRANEQFF. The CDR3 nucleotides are TGTGCCAGCAGCCAAGATAGAACCCGGGCCAATGAGCAGTTCTTC.

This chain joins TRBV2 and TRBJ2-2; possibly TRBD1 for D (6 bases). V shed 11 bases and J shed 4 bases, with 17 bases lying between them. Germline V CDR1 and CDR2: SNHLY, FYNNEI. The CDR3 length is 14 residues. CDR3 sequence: CARARTGSTGELFF. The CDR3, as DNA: TGTGCCCGGGCCAGAACAGGGTCCACCGGGGAGCTGTTTTTT.

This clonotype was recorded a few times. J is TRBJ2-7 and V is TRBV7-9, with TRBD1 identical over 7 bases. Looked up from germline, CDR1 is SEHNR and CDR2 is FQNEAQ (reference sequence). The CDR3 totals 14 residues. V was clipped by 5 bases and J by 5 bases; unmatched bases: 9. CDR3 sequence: CASSPGQPTDEQYF. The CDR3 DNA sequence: TGTGCCAGCAGCCCGGGACAGCCCACCGACGAGCAGTACTTC.

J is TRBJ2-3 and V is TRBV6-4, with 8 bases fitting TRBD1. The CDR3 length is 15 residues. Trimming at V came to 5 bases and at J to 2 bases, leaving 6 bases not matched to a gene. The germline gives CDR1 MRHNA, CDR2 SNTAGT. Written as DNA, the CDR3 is TGTGCCAGCAGTTACGGGACAGGTTCCACAGATACGCAGTATTTT. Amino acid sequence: CASSYGTGSTDTQYF.

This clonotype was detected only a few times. The CDR3 sequence is CASSQTGTNQPQHF. The CDR3 region has the DNA TGTGCCAGCAGCCAGACAGGCACCAATCAGCCCCAGCATTTT. The chain uses TRBV9 and TRBJ1-5; D may be TRBD1 (6 bases). V lost 4 bases, J lost 3 bases, and 11 bases lay in between. Germline lookup yields CDR1 SGDLS and CDR2 YYNGEE. The CDR3 runs 14 residues.